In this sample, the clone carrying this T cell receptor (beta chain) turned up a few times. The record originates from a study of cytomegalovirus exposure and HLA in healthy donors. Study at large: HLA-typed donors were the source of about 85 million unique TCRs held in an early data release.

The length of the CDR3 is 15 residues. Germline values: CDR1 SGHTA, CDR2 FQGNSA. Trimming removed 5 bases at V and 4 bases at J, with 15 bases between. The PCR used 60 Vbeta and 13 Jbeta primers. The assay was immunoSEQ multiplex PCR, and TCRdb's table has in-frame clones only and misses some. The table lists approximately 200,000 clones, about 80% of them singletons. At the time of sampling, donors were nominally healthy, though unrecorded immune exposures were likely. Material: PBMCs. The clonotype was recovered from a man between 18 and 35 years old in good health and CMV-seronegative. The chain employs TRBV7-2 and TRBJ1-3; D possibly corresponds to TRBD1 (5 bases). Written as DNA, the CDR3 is TGTGCCAGCAGCCCGAGGTGGGGGGACGGAAACACCATATATTTT. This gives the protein CASSPRWGDGNTIYF.